Listed below are T cell receptor beta chains from one sample, sequenced in a study of blood T cell repertoires in COVID-19. Some clones are missing from TCRdb's copy, which holds only in-frame ones; the method was immunoSEQ multiplex PCR. The sample yields more than 85,000 clones, about 90% seen once. Sequenced input: peripheral blood. All receptors come from a man aged 50 to 59 with COVID-19, enrolled during active disease. The CDR3 runs from the conserved cysteine through the conserved F or W. A D gene is named only where the DNA matches it firmly. A row's size may be missing; if present it is once, few, many or a size class.

j_call clone_size v_call d_call cdr3_nt cdr3_aa
TRBJ2-7 - TRBV19 TRBD2 TGTGCCAGTAGTAGGACTAGCGGTATCCTGAACGAGCAGTACTTC CASSRTSGILNEQYF
TRBJ1-2 - TRBV3-1/TRBV3-2 TRBD1 TGTGCCAGCAGTTCCACAGGGGGCGCATTAGGCTACACCTTC CASSSTGGALGYTF
TRBJ2-6 few TRBV19 - TGTGCCAGTAGTATTGTGGGGGGATACTCTGGGGCCAACGTCCTGACTTTC CASSIVGGYSGANVLTF
TRBJ2-3 - TRBV15 TRBD2 TGTGCCACCAGCAGAGCTAGCGGGGGCCAGGGAGATACGCAGTATTTT CATSRASGGQGDTQYF
TRBJ2-7 - TRBV30 TRBD1 TGTGCCTGGAGTCCCGGGGACAGCTCCTACGAGCAGTACTTC CAWSPGDSSYEQYF
TRBJ1-1 - TRBV2 TRBD1 TGTGCCATAACAGGGGGCACTGAAGCTTTCTTT CAITGGTEAFF
TRBJ1-2 - TRBV14 - TGTGCCAGCAGCCAAGATAGGACAGCTCTCAAGACCTTC CASSQDRTALKTF
TRBJ2-7 - TRBV5-6 - TGTGCCAGCAGCTTGGGCATCCAGGTCTACGAGCAGTACTTC CASSLGIQVYEQYF
TRBJ1-2 - TRBV28 - TGTGCCACCCTCCAGGGATTGGGAGGCTACACCTTC CATLQGLGGYTF
TRBJ1-3 - TRBV5-1 - TGCGCCAGCAGCTTGGTACAGAACTCTGGAAACACCATATATTTT CASSLVQNSGNTIYF
TRBJ1-6 - TRBV6-5 TRBD1 TGTGCCAGCAGTTTAGACAGGGGGCGATCACCCCTCCACTTT CASSLDRGRSPLHF
TRBJ2-7 - TRBV5-1 - TGCGCCAGCAGCTTGGCCCGGAGAAACTGGTCCTACGAGCAGTACTTC CASSLARRNWSYEQYF
TRBJ2-7 - TRBV7-2 - TGTGCCAGCAGCCCAGAAAGTTGGCGGGAAGCCAACGAGCAGTACTTC CASSPESWREANEQYF
TRBJ1-1 - TRBV4-3 - TGCGCCAGCAGCCAAGTTGTTAGCGATGAAGCTTTCTTT CASSQVVSDEAFF
TRBJ1-1 once TRBV9 TRBD1 TGTGCCAGCAGCGTAGAGGGACAGGGTTTGACTGAAGCTTTCTTT CASSVEGQGLTEAFF
TRBJ2-7 - TRBV13 - TGTGCCAGCAGCTATTACGAGGACTACGGCTCCTACGAGCAGTACTTC CASSYYEDYGSYEQYF
TRBJ1-3 few TRBV14 TRBD1 TGTGCCAGCAGCCAAGTCCGGGGGACAGTCTCTGGAAACACCATATATTTT CASSQVRGTVSGNTIYF
TRBJ2-1 - TRBV5-4 TRBD2 TGTGCCAGCAGCTTGGGGACTAGCGGGGGAGAGCAGTTCTTC CASSLGTSGGEQFF
TRBJ1-5 - TRBV13 - TGTGCCAGCAGCTTGGGGAAGACGGGAAAAAGCAATCAGCCCCAGCATTTT CASSLGKTGKSNQPQHF
TRBJ1-1 - TRBV11-2 TRBD1 TGTGCCAGCTTGGGACAGCTGAACACTGAAGCTTTCTTT CASLGQLNTEAFF
TRBJ1-4 - TRBV3-1/TRBV3-2 - TGTGCCAGCAGCCAAGCCCCGGGAACCTTTGAAAAACTGTTTTTT CASSQAPGTFEKLFF
TRBJ2-7 - TRBV29-1 TRBD1 TGCAGCGTAAAGACAGGGGGCTCCTACGAGCAGTACTTC CSVKTGGSYEQYF
TRBJ1-1 - TRBV9 TRBD1 TGTGCCAGCAGCAAGGTGGGACAGGGACAGGAAGCTTTCTTT CASSKVGQGQEAFF
TRBJ1-2 - TRBV30 TRBD1 TGTGCCTGGAGTACGGGACAGGGGATGAACTATGGCTACACCTTC CAWSTGQGMNYGYTF
TRBJ1-5 - TRBV10-1 - TGCGCCAGCAGTGCCCTTAACCAGAATTTGGTGTTCCAGCCCCAGCATTTT CASSALNQNLVFQPQHF
TRBJ1-6 once TRBV18 - TGTGCCAGCTCACCATATCCAGATGGTAATTCACCCCTCCACTTT CASSPYPDGNSPLHF
TRBJ2-7 - TRBV6-2/TRBV6-3 - TGTGCCAGCAGTTACCGACAGTTGCTCTCCTACGAGCAGTACTTC CASSYRQLLSYEQYF
TRBJ2-2 - TRBV30 - TGTGCCTGGAGTTACGGACTGGGCACCGGGGAGCTGTTTTTT CAWSYGLGTGELFF
TRBJ2-2 - TRBV24-1 TRBD1 TGTGCCACCAGTGCGGCGTCGGACAGGGGCACCGGGGAGCTGTTTTTT CATSAASDRGTGELFF
TRBJ1-2 - TRBV6-1 TRBD1 TGTGCCAGCAGTGACCTATACGGGACAGGGATCTATGGCTACACCTTC CASSDLYGTGIYGYTF
TRBJ1-1 - TRBV19 - TGTGCCAGTAGCCGGCCCAGGGGTGAGGGCACTGAAGCTTTCTTT CASSRPRGEGTEAFF
TRBJ1-6 - TRBV27 - TGTGCCAGCAGTTTAGAGGGTTTGTACTCACCCCTCCACTTT CASSLEGLYSPLHF
TRBJ2-2 - TRBV7-9 - TGTGCCAGCAGCTTAGAGAGCACCGGGGAGCTGTTTTTT CASSLESTGELFF
TRBJ2-7 - TRBV6-5 TRBD1 TGTGCCAGCAGCTCGGGACAGGTTTTCGAGCAGTACTTC CASSSGQVFEQYF
TRBJ1-6 - TRBV6-5 - TGTGCCAGCAGCCCCAGCTCCTATAATTCACCCCTCCACTTT CASSPSSYNSPLHF
TRBJ2-7 - TRBV29-1 TRBD1 TGCAGCGTTGGGGACAGGGAGCAGTACTTC CSVGDREQYF
TRBJ1-2 - TRBV12-5 - TGTGCTAGTGGTTCCTCGATGCGGGGGACTCGGGGCTACACCTTC CASGSSMRGTRGYTF
TRBJ2-1 medium-sized TRBV6-1 TRBD2 TGTGCCAGCAGTGAAGCGGGGGGGTACAATGAGCAGTTCTTC CASSEAGGYNEQFF
TRBJ1-1 - TRBV6-5 - TGTGCCAGCAGTCTTCGGACAGCTCACACTGAAGCTTTCTTT CASSLRTAHTEAFF
TRBJ1-5 - TRBV6-6 - TGTGCCAGCAGGATGGCGGATCAGCCCCAGCATTTT CASRMADQPQHF
TRBJ1-6 - TRBV25-1 - TGTGCCAGCAGTGCCTATGAGCGCTCACCCCTCCACTTT CASSAYERSPLHF
TRBJ2-7 - TRBV30 - TGTGCCTGGAGTGGGGCAAGCTACGAGCAGTACTTC CAWSGASYEQYF
TRBJ1-2 - TRBV4-1 TRBD1 TGCGCCAGCAGCCCAAGACAGGGTCGTGGCTACACCTTC CASSPRQGRGYTF
TRBJ1-1 - TRBV4-2 - TGTGCCAGCAGCCACAGGGTCAACACTGAAGCTTTCTTT CASSHRVNTEAFF
TRBJ1-6 - TRBV19 TRBD1 TGTGCCAGTAGTATTCTCCCGGACAGGGTGGGGAATTCACCCCTCCACTTT CASSILPDRVGNSPLHF
TRBJ2-2 - TRBV15 - TGTGCCACCAGCAGAGCGGCAGGGGACACCGGGGAGCTGTTTTTT CATSRAAGDTGELFF
TRBJ1-2 - TRBV11-2 TRBD1 TGTGCCAGCAGCCTCGAAGGGACAGGGGGCGGTCATGGCTACACCTTC CASSLEGTGGGHGYTF
TRBJ1-2 - TRBV25-1 - TGTGCCAGCAGTGTCAGTGGCAACTATGGCTACACCTTC CASSVSGNYGYTF
TRBJ1-5 - TRBV28 TRBD1 TGTGCCAGCGGGACAGGGGGTTTGGGCAATCAGCCCCAGCATTTT CASGTGGLGNQPQHF
TRBJ2-7 - TRBV6-2/TRBV6-3 TRBD2 TGTGCCAGCAGTTACTTCCACCCCGGCGTAGCGGGGGGCTCCTACGAGCAGTACTTC CASSYFHPGVAGGSYEQYF
TRBJ2-1 - TRBV4-1 TRBD2 TGCGCCAGCAGCCAAGGGACTAGCGGGGTCAGTGAGCAGTTCTTC CASSQGTSGVSEQFF
TRBJ1-5 - TRBV19 TRBD1 TGTGCCAGTAGTACTACAGGGGGCAATCAGCCCCAGCATTTT CASSTTGGNQPQHF